This entry is about one TCR beta chain. This sample was included in a study of T cell responses to AZD1222 COVID-19 vaccine. Using immunoSEQ multiplex PCR, the repertoire was profiled, and TCRdb retains in-frame clones only, with some absent. The sample includes 250,000 to 300,000 clones, about 94% of them seen just once. V shed 6 bases and J 6 bases; nucleotides not matched to a gene: 7. The germline CDR1 and CDR2 sequences are LNHDA and SQIVND (reference sequence). The CDR3 contains 15 residues. Sequencing used peripheral blood, obtained 28 days after the second AZD1222 dose. The TCR was taken from an adult who received the AZD1222 COVID-19 vaccine. This chain joins TRBV19 and TRBJ2-1; 11 positions agree with TRBD2. The CDR3 DNA follows: TGTGCCAGTAGCGAAGCCGGGACTAGCGGCAATGAGCAGTTCTTC. Protein sequence: CASSEAGTSGNEQFF.